Presented here are 32 T cell receptor beta chains from one specimen sequenced in a study of identical twins (dated by TCRdb to 2016 to 2017). Library method: 5' RACE. The reads were generated on an Illumina HiSeq 2000. In-frame beta chains were kept once TCRdb had trimmed the public reads at Q25 with fastp and called clones with MiXCR. Identical CDR3 protein sequences are pooled into one entry, listed with their most common genes and DNA. Within this sample are 1.5 million to 2 million distinct CDR3 sequences, with less than 40% of them counted one time only. In total, the top ten clones hold over 0.25% of the sample. The sequenced material came from cord blood. The receptors here all came from a newborn girl in good health.

Many counts were recorded for this clonotype. The chain combines TRBV7-2 with TRBJ2-7; no clear D gene. Germline V gene data show CDR1 as SGHTA and CDR2 as FQGNSA. V dropped 2 bases and J dropped 7 bases, with 9 bases sitting between them. This CDR3 is built from 12 residues. The CDR3 is CASSLWGSEQYF. CDR3 bases: TGTGCCAGCAGCTTATGGGGTAGTGAGCAGTACTTC.

This clonotype was seen a handful of times. The gene calls are TRBV5-8 and TRBJ2-3, with a tentative D call TRBD1 (7 bases). V was pared by 4 bases and J by 0 bases, with 12 bases between. There are 15 residues in the CDR3. Germline values: CDR1 SGHTS, CDR2 YDEGEE. CDR3 region: CASSAGQRSTDTQYF. CDR3 DNA sequence: TGTGCCAGCAGCGCGGGACAGCGAAGCACAGATACGCAGTATTTT.

This clonotype was detected only a few times. The rearrangement uses TRBV6-1 and TRBJ2-2; no firm D call. Trimming cost V 3 bases and J 0 bases, with 8 bases left between them. This CDR3 is 15 amino acids long. Germline V gene lookup returns CDR1 MNHNS and CDR2 SASEGT. The CDR3: CASSDAPANTGELFF. As DNA, the CDR3 is TGTGCCAGCAGTGACGCCCCCGCGAACACCGGGGAGCTGTTTTTT.

The J gene is TRBJ1-2, the V gene TRBV7-9; no clear D. In germline, CDR1 is SEHNR, CDR2 FQNEAQ (reference sequence). The CDR3 runs to 14 residues. Trimming stripped 1 base from V and 5 bases from J, with 11 bases between. The CDR3 sequence is CASSLGVRGYGYTF. CDR3 nucleotides: TGTGCCAGCAGCTTAGGGGTTCGGGGATATGGCTACACCTTC.

Notes on this clonotype: This clone may be a read error of a much larger clone one base away. The rearrangement links TRBV29-1 to TRBJ2-5, with a weak D call TRBD1 (6 bases). This CDR3 spans 16 amino acids. Trimming cost V 4 bases and J 11 bases, with 29 bases left between them. The germline V gene encodes CDR1 SQVTM and CDR2 ANQGSEA. CDR3 sequence (DNA): TGCAGCGTTGGGGAGTCCAGGGGCCGAATCTCGAATGAGCAGTACTTC. Encoded protein: CSVGESRGRISNEQYF.

The chain employs TRBV27 and TRBJ2-5; D assignment may be TRBD1 or TRBD2 (6 bases each). V was pared by 3 bases and J by 5 bases, with 16 bases between. The V gene's germline CDR1 is MNHEY and CDR2 SMNVEV (reference sequence). This CDR3 comprises 15 residues. The CDR3 protein is CASSLGFGGRETQYF. The DNA for the CDR3 is TGTGCCAGCAGTTTGGGGTTTGGGGGGCGTGAGACCCAGTACTTC.

The V gene is TRBV5-1, the J gene TRBJ2-7; the D gene is possibly TRBD1 (5 bases). Germline CDR1 and CDR2: SGHRS and YFSETQ. Trimming cost V 0 bases and J 5 bases, with 12 bases left between them. CDR3 length equals 14 residues. This CDR3 is CASSLAAGNDEQYF. In DNA, the CDR3 is TGCGCCAGCAGCTTGGCGGCAGGGAACGACGAGCAGTACTTC.

This chain connects TRBV2 to TRBJ1-5; tentative D call: TRBD1 (5 bases). Germline V lookup: CDR1 SNHLY, CDR2 FYNNEI. Trimming took 0 bases from V and 6 from J, leaving 12 bases between them. The CDR3 length is 15 residues. CDR3 coding DNA: TGTGCCAGCAGTGAAGCATCCAGGGAGGGTCAGCCCCAGCATTTT. Its translation is CASSEASREGQPQHF.

This clonotype was counted many times. The chain links TRBV14 to TRBJ1-2; D call uncertain. Looked up from germline, CDR1 is SGHDN and CDR2 is FVKESK. The CDR3 is made up of 14 amino acids. The V gene lost 1 base and the J gene lost 1 base, with 7 bases spanning the gap. The CDR3 coding sequence is TGTGCCAGCAGCCAAGCAGTTTTTAACTATGGCTACACCTTC. It yields the protein CASSQAVFNYGYTF.

The chain couples TRBV12-3 or TRBV12-4 to TRBJ2-1; D not certain. V lost 2 bases, J lost 12 bases, and 8 bases lay in between. The length of the CDR3 is 11 residues. The CDR3 DNA reads TGTGCCAGCAGTTTAATCAATCGGCAGTTCTTC. Protein: CASSLINRQFF.

To note about this clonotype: This sequence may be a read error, since a much larger clone differs from it by one base. The gene calls are TRBV5-1 and TRBJ2-3; 10 positions match TRBD2. Germline lookup yields CDR1 SGHRS and CDR2 YFSETQ. The CDR3 is made up of 16 amino acids. CDR3 nucleotide sequence: TGCGCCGGCAGCTCAGGACTAGCGGTCGACACAGATACGCAGTATTTT. Protein: CAGSSGLAVDTDTQYF.

This sequence joins TRBV28 and TRBJ1-4; perhaps TRBD1 as D (5 bases). Germline V gene sequence: CDR1 MDHEN, CDR2 SYDVKM. V was cut by 11 bases and J by 12 bases, with 31 bases left in between. The length of the CDR3 is 16 residues. In nucleotides, the CDR3 is TGTGCCTCTTCGAGGCAAAGGATAGGACCGTTGGGGGAACTGTTTTTT. Translated, it gives CASSRQRIGPLGELFF.

Comment on this clonotype: A clone one base away is much larger, so this may be a read error. The genes are TRBV4-1 and TRBJ2-1; 10 bases fit TRBD2. The CDR3 is made up of 15 amino acids. Germline V gives CDR1 MGHRA, CDR2 YSYEKL. Here the CDR3 reads CASSQLAGVYNGQFF. The CDR3 nucleotides are TGCGCCAGCAGCCAACTAGCGGGAGTTTACAATGGGCAGTTCTTC.

The chain combines TRBV15 with TRBJ2-7, with D maybe TRBD2 (7 bases). The CDR3 sequence is 15 residues long. The V end was cut by 1 base, the J end by 2 bases, with 12 bases between. Germline CDR1 and CDR2: LNHNV and YYDKDF (reference sequence). The CDR3 here is CATSRVRGATYEQYF. CDR3 coding DNA: TGTGCCACCAGCAGAGTTCGGGGGGCGACCTACGAGCAGTACTTC.

The rearrangement links TRBV10-3 to TRBJ2-6; D unclear. CDR3 length: 13 amino acids. CDR1 and CDR2 from the germline V gene are ENHRY and SYGVKD. Between the trimmed V and J ends, which lost 8 bases and 2 bases, there was a span of 7 bases. Here the CDR3 reads CAISAAGANVLTF. Here the CDR3 DNA reads TGTGCCATCTCAGCAGCTGGGGCCAACGTCCTGACTTTC.

The chain carries TRBV30 and TRBJ2-3; a weak D match, TRBD2 (5 bases). Germline V gene sequence: CDR1 GTSNPN, CDR2 SVGIG (reference sequence). The V end lost 1 base, the J end lost 6 bases, and 11 bases lay between the germline ends. This CDR3 comprises 13 residues. CDR3 DNA: TGTGCCTGGAGTGGAGCCCGAGGGGATACGCAGTATTTT. This codes for CAWSGARGDTQYF.

V is TRBV21-1 and J is TRBJ2-3; TRBD2 is the table's D call and was not checked against the DNA. TRBV21-1 is deemed a pseudogene. The CDR3 sequence is 16 residues long. The CDR3 spells CASSKVGASGADTQYF. CDR3 coding DNA: TGTGCCAGCAGCAAAGTCGGGGCTAGCGGGGCAGATACGCAGTATTTT.

This clonotype was seen at least ten times. This chain uses TRBV20-1 with TRBJ2-3; TRBD1 might be the D (5 bases). V was shortened by 1 base and J by 3 bases, with 11 bases between the two germline ends. The CDR3 extends over 14 amino acids. Germline lookup yields CDR1 DFQATT and CDR2 SNEGSKA (reference sequence). The CDR3 sequence: CSARGPGRTDTQYF. Written as DNA, the CDR3 is TGCAGTGCTAGAGGACCAGGGCGAACAGATACGCAGTATTTT.

This clonotype was counted a few times. J is TRBJ2-1 and V is TRBV3-1, with a weak D call TRBD1 (6 bases). This CDR3 contains 14 residues. The germline CDR1 and CDR2 sequences are LGHDT and YNNKEL (reference sequence). The ends were cut back, 3 bases at V and 4 bases at J, with 10 bases in the middle. The CDR3 protein is CASSQGTLYNEQFF. The CDR3 region has the DNA TGTGCCAGCAGCCAGGGGACACTTTACAATGAGCAGTTCTTC.

In nucleotides, the CDR3 is TGTGCCAGCAGCCAAGCCCCAGGGTCCGTGAACACTGAAGCTTTCTTT. The encoded protein is CASSQAPGSVNTEAFF. The chain combines TRBV3-1 with TRBJ1-1; D perhaps matches TRBD1 (5 bases). This CDR3 is built from 16 residues. Germline-derived CDR1 and CDR2 are LGHDT and YNNKEL (reference sequence). Trimming left V 1 base short and J 0 bases short, with 12 bases between.

This clonotype was observed many times. The J gene is TRBJ1-4, the V gene TRBV15, with 7 bases that match TRBD1. Trimming removed 1 base from V and 8 bases from J; junction bases left unmatched: 4. The CDR3 is 14 amino acids. Germline lookup yields CDR1 LNHNV and CDR2 YYDKDF (reference sequence). The CDR3 nucleotides are TGTGCCACCAGCAGAGGACAGGGTGAGGAAAAACTGTTTTTT. Its translation: CATSRGQGEEKLFF.

The chain recombines TRBV4-2 with TRBJ2-5; D call uncertain. Germline loops: CDR1 LGHNA, CDR2 YNFKEQ. The CDR3 contains 16 residues. The V gene lost 1 base and the J gene lost 11 bases, with 23 bases spanning the gap. CDR3 DNA sequence: TGTGCCAGCAGCCAAGGGGGTCTTAGGGCCTGGGGTGAGCAGTACTTC. Amino acid sequence: CASSQGGLRAWGEQYF.

The genes are TRBV6-2 or TRBV6-3 and TRBJ1-1; a weak D match, TRBD1 (5 bases). CDR3 length: 20 amino acids. Per germline, CDR1 MNHEY and CDR2 SVGEGT. Trimming took 5 bases from V and 0 from J, leaving 28 bases between them. The CDR3 bases are TGTGCCAGCAGTCCACCATCGACTACAAAACCGGGACGGCTGAACACTGAAGCTTTCTTT. This sequence encodes CASSPPSTTKPGRLNTEAFF.

This chain uses TRBV20-1 with TRBJ2-3; 9 bases agree with TRBD2. The CDR3 is made up of 14 amino acids. J lost 4 bases, V lost 5 bases, and 7 bases had no gene match. Germline V gene lookup returns CDR1 DFQATT and CDR2 SNEGSKA (reference sequence). The CDR3 protein is CSAYPSGVPDTQYF. The CDR3 DNA follows: TGCAGTGCTTATCCTAGCGGGGTTCCAGATACGCAGTATTTT.

V and J are TRBV7-2 and TRBJ1-5; a possible D gene is TRBD1 (5 bases). The germline V and J ends were trimmed by 2 bases and 0 bases, with 17 bases remaining between them. Germline assignment: CDR1 SGHTA and CDR2 FQGNSA. The CDR3 consists of 18 residues. CDR3 sequence reads: CASSLQRPGVYSNQPQHF. The DNA for the CDR3 is TGTGCCAGCAGCTTACAGCGGCCGGGGGTGTATAGCAATCAGCCCCAGCATTTT.

This clonotype has more than one count but fewer than ten. This chain links TRBV20-1 with TRBJ2-4, with a possible D match to TRBD1 (5 bases). V was shortened by 1 base and J by 7 bases, with 14 bases between the two germline ends. Per the germline V gene, CDR1 is DFQATT and CDR2 is SNEGSKA (reference sequence). CDR3 length: 14 amino acids. The CDR3 nucleotides are TGCAGTGCTAGAGTATCAGGGTATCGGAACATTCAGTACTTC. This encodes CSARVSGYRNIQYF.

This clonotype turned up a few times. This rearrangement joins TRBV4-1 to TRBJ2-7; 9 bases are a match to TRBD1. Germline CDR1 and CDR2: MGHRA and YSYEKL. J lost 3 bases, V lost 5 bases, and 8 bases had no gene match. CDR3 length: 15 residues. CDR3 protein: CASSKGQGPFYEQYF. CDR3 coding DNA: TGCGCCAGCAGCAAGGGACAGGGTCCCTTCTACGAGCAGTACTTC.

A note on this clonotype: Possible read error: a much larger clone is one base away. The V call is TRBV28, the J call TRBJ1-4; TRBD1 is a possible D gene (5 bases). CDR1 is MDHEN and CDR2 is SYDVKM in the germline V gene. The CDR3 loop spans 15 amino acids. The CDR3 coding sequence is TGTGCCAGCAGTCCTCTGGGGACTGCTAATGAAGAACTGTTTTTT. It encodes CASSPLGTANEELFF.

The genes are TRBV6-5 and TRBJ1-5; the D is unclear. V lost 4 bases to trimming and J lost 6 bases, with 10 bases between them. The germline CDR1 and CDR2 sequences are MNHEY and SVGAGI. The CDR3 totals 13 residues. The CDR3 loop is CASSSTPPQPQHF. CDR3 nucleotide sequence: TGTGCCAGCAGTTCAACTCCCCCTCAGCCCCAGCATTTT.

J is TRBJ2-1 and V is TRBV2; a weak D match, TRBD2 (7 bases). This CDR3 has 15 amino acids. Trimming shortened V by 2 bases and J by 5 bases, and 13 bases separated the two germline ends. Germline V CDR1 and CDR2: SNHLY, FYNNEI. The CDR3 DNA follows: TGTGCCAGCAGTGAAAGGGGGGGGGCCCACAATGAGCAGTTCTTC. The encoded protein is CASSERGGAHNEQFF.

The genes are TRBV2 and TRBJ2-1; D may be TRBD2 (5 bases). CDR1 SNHLY and CDR2 FYNNEI come from the germline V gene. The V and J ends lost 6 bases and 7 bases respectively, with 13 bases between them. The CDR3 is 13 residues long. The CDR3 here is CASSLAFSNEQFF. The CDR3 bases are TGTGCCAGCAGCCTAGCTTTTAGTAATGAGCAGTTCTTC.

There are many counts of this clonotype. The chain employs TRBV5-1 and TRBJ2-7, with D hard to call. Germline V gene sequence: CDR1 SGHRS, CDR2 YFSETQ. The CDR3 totals 12 residues. V was clipped by 2 bases and J by 3 bases, with 6 bases between them. For the CDR3, the DNA is TGCGCCAGCAGCTTCAACAGCTACGAGCAGTACTTC. Translation gives CASSFNSYEQYF.